The 14 T cell receptor beta chains below come from one sample, sequenced in a study of early T cells in non-severe SARS-CoV-2 infection. Using its own MiXCR run on the 5' RACE reads, TCRdb lists one record per CDR3 protein. The sample gives approximately 65,000 distinct CDR3 sequences, over 9% of which show up once; just under 3% is in the top ten. The sample consisted of whole blood, taken at baseline. Receptors originate from an adult who was a healthcare worker with PCR-confirmed SARS-CoV-2 infection or an uninfected control (not recorded which).

This sequence joins TRBV9 and TRBJ2-3; 10 bases align to TRBD2. Unmatched junction bases numbered 4, after V lost 2 bases and J lost 4 bases. The V gene's germline CDR1 is SGDLS and CDR2 YYNGEE. The CDR3 runs to 15 residues. The DNA for the CDR3 is TGTGCCAGCAGCGTCAGCGGGGGGGCAGCAGATACGCAGTATTTT. Encoded protein: CASSVSGGAADTQYF. Full variable domain (missing parts from reference TRBV9 and TRBJ2-3): DSGVTQTPKHLITATGQRVTLRCSPRSGDLSVYWYQQSLDQGLQFLIQYYNGEERAKGNILERFSAQQFPDLHSELNLSSLELGDSALYFCASSVSGGAADTQYFGPGTRLTVL.

The rearrangement links TRBV3-1 to TRBJ2-5; D is ambiguous. In germline, CDR1 is LGHDT, CDR2 YNNKEL (reference sequence). The CDR3 spans 12 residues. With 2 bases removed from V and 5 bases from J, the gap between germline ends came to 6 bases. The CDR3 loop is CASSQIGETQYF. In DNA form, the CDR3 reads TGTGCCAGCAGCCAAATCGGGGAGACCCAGTACTTC.

There are a few counts of this clonotype. The V call is TRBV7-8, the J call TRBJ1-2, with D possibly TRBD1 on 5 matching bases. CDR1 is SGHVS, CDR2 FQNEAQ, per germline. This CDR3 contains 13 residues. V was cut by 7 bases and J by 3 bases, with 12 bases left in between. The CDR3 is CASKGREDYGYTF. The CDR3 DNA follows: TGTGCCAGCAAGGGCAGGGAGGACTATGGCTACACCTTC.

This clonotype was observed a few times. J is TRBJ2-1 and V is TRBV20-1; possibly TRBD1 or TRBD2 for D (7 bases each). V was pared by 6 bases and J by 7 bases, with 22 bases between. CDR3 length: 15 amino acids. Germline V gene lookup returns CDR1 DFQATT and CDR2 SNEGSKA (reference sequence). CDR3 amino acids: CSASQGGTFRNEQFF. Written as DNA, the CDR3 is TGCAGTGCGAGCCAGGGGGGGACTTTTCGGAATGAGCAGTTCTTC.

To note about this clonotype: The junction shows a germline mismatch at one end, possibly a read error. This chain joins TRBV20-1 and TRBJ2-4; either TRBD1 or TRBD2 may fit D (5 bases each). There are 17 residues in the CDR3. Germline CDR1 reads DFQATT; CDR2 reads SNEGSKA (reference sequence). The DNA for the CDR3 is TGCAGTGCTGGAGAGGGGTTGGGGAGTCTAGCCAAAAACATTCAGTACTTC. Translating it yields CSAGEGLGSLAKNIQYF.

This clonotype was observed a few times. The rearrangement uses TRBV4-2 and TRBJ2-7; 9 bases align to TRBD2. The CDR3 spans 16 residues. Germline CDR1 LGHNA, CDR2 YNFKEQ. The V gene end was trimmed by 0 bases and the J gene end by 6 bases; junction bases not matched to a gene: 9. The CDR3 bases are TGTGCCAGCAGCCAAGACCGATTAGCGGGGGCAACCGAGCAGTACTTC. Encoded protein: CASSQDRLAGATEQYF.

This chain links TRBV19 with TRBJ2-1; 9 nucleotides match TRBD1. V gave up 7 bases and J gave up 9 bases; unmatched junction bases: 13. The CDR3 runs to 15 residues. The V gene's germline CDR1 is LNHDA and CDR2 SQIVND (reference sequence). The CDR3 DNA reads TGTGCCAGTACCGCACCGGGACAGGGTATAAGTGAGCAGTTCTTC. It encodes CASTAPGQGISEQFF.

The chain has TRBV6-2 or TRBV6-3 and TRBJ2-5, with unresolved D. V was cut by 4 bases and J by 5 bases, with 14 bases left in between. This CDR3 is built from 14 residues. Germline V lookup: CDR1 MNHEY, CDR2 SVGEGT. The CDR3 sequence is CASSSYRRQETQYF. CDR3 coding DNA: TGTGCCAGCAGTTCTTATAGGCGTCAGGAGACCCAGTACTTC.

This clonotype has only a few counts. The chain carries TRBV3-1 and TRBJ2-5, with unresolved D. This CDR3 comprises 14 residues. V gave up 0 bases and J gave up 5 bases, with 10 bases separating them. Germline CDR1 LGHDT, CDR2 YNNKEL (reference sequence). The CDR3 spells CASSQDLVGETQYF. The CDR3 DNA sequence: TGTGCCAGCAGCCAAGATCTTGTAGGGGAGACCCAGTACTTC.

The V call is TRBV13, the J call TRBJ1-2, with TRBD1 matching over 7 bases. Germline-derived CDR1 and CDR2 are PRHDT and FYEKMQ (reference sequence). The CDR3 is 13 amino acids. V shed 3 bases and J 4 bases; nucleotides not matched to a gene: 2. CDR3 in amino acids: CASSFDRVYGYTF. CDR3 in DNA: TGTGCCAGCAGCTTTGACAGGGTCTATGGCTACACCTTC. The variable domain in full, completed from reference TRBV13 and TRBJ1-2, reads AAGVIQSPRHLIKEKRETATLKCYPIPRHDTVYWYQQGPGQDPQFLISFYEKMQSDKGSIPDRFSAQQFSDYHSELNMSSLELGDSALYFCASSFDRVYGYTFGSGTRLTVV.

This clonotype was seen more than once but under ten times. The V gene is TRBV7-9, the J gene TRBJ2-3; 10 bases match TRBD2. V dropped 5 bases and J dropped 5; count of bases not matched to a gene: 7. This CDR3 is 15 amino acids long. Germline CDR1 and CDR2: SEHNR and FQNEAQ (reference sequence). The CDR3 coding sequence is TGTGCCAGCAGCCGAAGCGGGGGGGCCGGAGATACGCAGTATTTT. Translated, it gives CASSRSGGAGDTQYF.

This clonotype was observed many times. V is TRBV12-3 or TRBV12-4 and J is TRBJ2-3, with D perhaps TRBD2 (5 bases). Trimming shortened V by 4 bases and J by 4 bases, and 9 bases separated the two germline ends. The CDR3 has 13 amino acids. CDR3 in amino acids: CASSYGLSDTQYF. The CDR3 DNA reads TGTGCCAGCAGTTATGGACTCTCAGATACGCAGTATTTT.

This sequence joins TRBV4-3 and TRBJ2-3; 9 positions agree with TRBD1. The germline V gene has CDR1 LGHNA and CDR2 YSLEER. V gave up 0 bases and J gave up 3 bases; unmatched junction bases: 10. This CDR3 comprises 18 residues. The CDR3, as DNA: TGCGCCAGCAGCCAAGATATCCCAACAGGGGGCTTTACAGATACGCAGTATTTT. Protein sequence: CASSQDIPTGGFTDTQYF.

The sample holds a few counts of this clonotype. The genes are TRBV20-1 and TRBJ1-5, with 8 bases that match TRBD1. The germline CDR1 and CDR2 sequences are DFQATT and SNEGSKA (reference sequence). The CDR3 contains 14 residues. The ends lost 7 bases at V and 4 bases at J; junction bases unmatched: 9. The CDR3 DNA sequence: TGCAGTGTCAGGACAGGGAGAGAAAATCAGCCCCAGCATTTT. Protein: CSVRTGRENQPQHF.